This T cell receptor (beta chain) emerged from a study of shared clonotypes between healthy human individuals. Concerning this clone: Its antigen is still unknown.

Notes on the study in general: Rarefaction showed that sequencing of sorted subsets was incomplete (despite large depth).

Naive CD8 cells lacked CD45RO and underwent positive selection for CCR7, leaving out terminally differentiated effector memory CD45RA+ cells. Generated by immunoSEQ multiplex PCR, the TCRdb table keeps only in-frame clones and is missing some. The table lists about 2,200,000 clones, roughly 91% of them singletons. Sequenced material: naive CD8+ T cells from PBMCs. This receptor was taken from a man aged 18 to 29 in good health. Some clones in this sample may be carry-over from other donors' samples.

CDR3 nucleotide sequence: TGTGCCAGCAGCTCCCCCATGGCGGGGGCCTACGAGCAGTACTTC. This translates into CASSSPMAGAYEQYF. The chain carries TRBV7-2 and TRBJ2-7, with 7 bases aligning to TRBD2. Trimming at V came to 4 bases and at J to 2 bases, leaving 8 bases not matched to a gene. The CDR3 is made up of 15 amino acids. From germline, CDR1 is SGHTA and CDR2 FQGNSA.